At least ten counts were recorded for the clone carrying this TCR beta chain. Trimming cost V 8 bases and J 7 bases, with 12 bases left between them. Germline V gene data show CDR1 as SNHLY and CDR2 as FYNNEI. The CDR3 length is 12 residues. The data are from a study of neurological immune-mediated disorders. TCRdb re-derived calls from the 5' RACE reads in MiXCR, one entry per CDR3 protein. The table has approximately 38,000 distinct CDR3 sequences, 2.5% seen once; the top ten hold approximately 2.4%. The receptor's source is a man over 45 with multiple sclerosis. The rearrangement uses TRBV2 and TRBJ2-1; possible D gene TRBD2, 5 bases. Sample: PBMCs. CDR3 amino acids: CASAPGWNEQFF. In nucleotides, the CDR3 is TGTGCCAGCGCACCGGGGTGGAATGAGCAGTTCTTC.